This T cell receptor beta chain emerged from a study of shared clonotypes between healthy human individuals. Clones were sequenced by immunoSEQ multiplex PCR, and TCRdb holds only the in-frame ones, with some missing. The profile covers some 300,000 clones, with less than 85% appearing a single time and about 10% taken by the ten largest. Germline assignment: CDR1 KGHSH and CDR2 LQKENI. CDR3 length: 13 residues. Between the trimmed V and J ends, which lost 4 bases and 1 base, there was a span of 7 bases. Sequencing was done on a sample of memory CD4+ T cells sorted from blood. Subset of the sample: CD45RA-negative fraction. This receptor was taken from a man aged 25-40 years in good health. This sequence joins TRBV18 and TRBJ1-1, with a weak D call TRBD1 (6 bases). The CDR3 DNA follows: TGTGCCAGCTCACAGACAGGGAACACTGAAGCTTTCTTT. Translated, it gives CASSQTGNTEAFF. Drawing the rest from reference TRBV18 and TRBJ1-1, the complete variable domain is NAGVMQNPRHLVRRRGQEARLRCSPMKGHSHVYWYRQLPEEGLKFMVYLQKENIIDESGMPKERFSAEFPKEGPSILRIQQVVRGDSAAYFCASSQTGNTEAFFGQGTRLTVV.